This T cell receptor (beta chain) was documented in a study of T-cell reconstitution after alpha-beta-depleted transplantation in children. Points from the study as a whole: There were reportedly several hundred expanded graft clones from which alpha-beta T cells came about two months after transplant. When one year had passed after transplant, most T-cell counts and diversity came from newly produced T cells. In some patients, recipient T cells and intrathymic progenitors surviving conditioning explained high day-60 diversity.

The table lists this clonotype with many counts. Its antigen is unknown. CDR3 size: 14 residues. Germline assignment: CDR1 DFQATT and CDR2 SNEGSKA (reference sequence). The J segment lost 2 bases and the V segment lost 1 base, leaving 3 bases of the junction unmatched. Unique molecular identifiers were used to barcode this TCRbeta library. MiXCR was run by TCRdb on the PCR reads, yielding one entry per CDR3 protein. The profile covers fewer than 550,000 distinct CDR3 sequences, with about 10% appearing a single time and around 2% taken by the ten largest. The V gene is TRBV20-1, the J gene TRBJ2-5, with TRBD2 matching over 8 bases. The TCR originated in a child aged 2-9 years with inherited bone marrow failure, due to receive a stem cell transplant. The sample in question was PBMCs, obtained before TCRalphabeta/CD19-depleted stem cell transplant. The CDR3 protein is CSARVAGGQETQYF. In nucleotides, the CDR3 is TGCAGTGCTAGAGTGGCGGGAGGACAAGAGACCCAGTACTTC.